This is a list of T cell receptor beta chains from one sample in a study of blood T cell repertoires in COVID-19. The assay was immunoSEQ multiplex PCR, and TCRdb's table has in-frame clones only and misses some. This table has approximately 160,000 clones, around four fifths appearing once. The specimen sequenced was PBMCs or T cells enriched from blood (not recorded which). Receptor source: a woman between 45 and 60 years old who had recovered from COVID-19. Each CDR3 is given with its conserved first and last residue. D genes are given only for firm matches. Only part of the rows carry a size: once, few, many, or a class if the clone is expanded.

CASSVRQGRTEAFF TGTGCCAGCAGCGTTCGACAGGGGAGGACTGAAGCTTTCTTT TRBD1 TRBJ1-1 TRBV9 few
CASSLGWTGNQPQHF TGTGCCAGCAGCTTAGGGTGGACGGGAAATCAGCCCCAGCATTTT NA TRBJ1-5 TRBV7-6 NA
CASSPGRDTQYF TGTGCCAGCAGCCCCGGCAGGGATACGCAGTATTTT NA TRBJ2-3 TRBV11-2 NA
CASSVALQDRVSTDTQYF TGTGCCAGCAGCGTAGCCCTACAGGACAGGGTCTCCACAGATACGCAGTATTTT TRBD1 TRBJ2-3 TRBV9 NA
CSAPGQYGYTF TGCAGTGCCCCCGGACAGTATGGCTACACCTTC NA TRBJ1-2 TRBV20-1 NA
CASSFAGGMNTEAFF TGCGCCAGCAGCTTTGCAGGGGGAATGAACACTGAAGCTTTCTTT TRBD1 TRBJ1-1 TRBV5-1 NA
CASSFLAGGPSETQYF TGTGCCAGCAGTTTCCTAGCGGGAGGGCCCTCGGAGACCCAGTACTTC TRBD2 TRBJ2-5 TRBV27 NA
CASSYEAGGFVSYTF TGTGCCAGCAGTTACGAGGCAGGGGGGTTTGTGAGCTACACCTTC TRBD1 TRBJ1-2 TRBV6-5 NA
CASSYSIVEYYGYTF TGTGCCAGCAGTTACTCGATCGTGGAGTACTATGGCTACACCTTC NA TRBJ1-2 TRBV6-5 NA
CAWGGQEVKAFF TGTGCCTGGGGGGGACAGGAGGTGAAAGCTTTCTTT TRBD1 TRBJ1-1 TRBV30 NA
CASSTHRVANYGYTF TGTGCCAGCAGTACTCACAGGGTAGCTAACTATGGCTACACCTTC NA TRBJ1-2 TRBV6-5 NA
CASSFSGSTEAFF TGTGCCAGCAGCTTCTCCGGGAGTACTGAAGCTTTCTTT NA TRBJ1-1 TRBV14 NA
CASSSGNYGYTF TGTGCCAGCAGCTCAGGAAACTATGGCTACACCTTC NA TRBJ1-2 TRBV5-6 NA
CASARQGAAGELFF TGTGCCAGTGCCCGACAGGGGGCCGCCGGGGAGCTGTTTTTT TRBD1 TRBJ2-2 TRBV13 once
CASSAALAKNIQYF TGTGCCAGCAGTGCTGCGTTAGCCAAAAACATTCAGTACTTC NA TRBJ2-4 TRBV28 NA
CASSLTSGQGQEAFF TGCGCCAGCAGCTTGACCTCTGGACAGGGTCAAGAAGCTTTCTTT TRBD1 TRBJ1-1 TRBV5-1 NA
CASSSDGKETQYF TGCGCCAGCAGCTCCGACGGGAAAGAGACCCAGTACTTC NA TRBJ2-5 TRBV5-1 once
CASSQGPQGQTLSGYTF TGCGCCAGCAGCCAAGGGCCCCAGGGACAGACTCTCTCGGGGTACACCTTC TRBD1 TRBJ1-2 TRBV4-3 few
CASSPRTGPTGELFF TGTGCCAGTAGTCCTCGGACAGGGCCCACCGGGGAGCTGTTTTTT TRBD1 TRBJ2-2 TRBV19 few
CASSLSSGGNTDTQYF TGTGCCAGCAGCTTATCTAGCGGGGGTAACACAGATACGCAGTATTTT TRBD2 TRBJ2-3 TRBV13 NA
CASRPLLPVNTEAFF TGTGCCAGCAGGCCCCTTCTCCCAGTGAACACTGAAGCTTTCTTT NA TRBJ1-1 TRBV6-5 few
CASSLAGGQPQHF TGTGCCAGCAGCTTAGCGGGGGGTCAGCCCCAGCATTTT NA TRBJ1-5 TRBV7-9 NA
CASSIVGARGNQPQHF TGTGCCAGTAGTATAGTGGGGGCGCGAGGCAATCAGCCCCAGCATTTT NA TRBJ1-5 TRBV19 NA
CASSDRTRGETQYF TGTGCCAGTAGTGACCGGACTAGGGGAGAGACCCAGTACTTC TRBD2 TRBJ2-5 TRBV19 NA
CASSTRTGGNTIYF TGTGCCAGCAGCACTCGGACAGGGGGAAACACCATATATTTT TRBD1 TRBJ1-3 TRBV5-6 NA
CASRSLGGVGYTF TGTGCCAGCAGATCCCTTGGGGGCGTTGGCTACACCTTC NA TRBJ1-2 TRBV27 once
CASSVGTGSEQFF TGCGCCAGCAGCGTCGGGACAGGGTCTGAGCAGTTCTTC TRBD1 TRBJ2-1 TRBV5-1 NA
CASSAVGTASGELFF TGCGCCAGCAGCGCGGTCGGGACAGCATCCGGGGAGCTGTTTTTT TRBD1 TRBJ2-2 TRBV5-1 NA
CASSFQTGNTEAFF TGTGCCAGCAGCTTTCAAACAGGGAACACTGAAGCTTTCTTT NA TRBJ1-1 TRBV7-9 NA
CASIGGSADTQYF TGTGCCAGTATTGGAGGTTCTGCAGATACGCAGTATTTT NA TRBJ2-3 TRBV19 NA
CASSSASSRVEKLFF TGTGCCAGCAGCTCCGCCTCCAGCCGGGTTGAAAAACTGTTTTTT NA TRBJ1-4 TRBV7-9 NA
CASSSHRQGGNSPLHF TGTGCCAGCAGCTCCCACCGACAGGGTGGTAATTCACCCCTCCACTTT TRBD1 TRBJ1-6 TRBV11-2 NA
CASSLGIGRSSYNEQFF TGTGCCAGCAGCCTAGGGATAGGGAGGAGCTCCTACAATGAGCAGTTCTTC NA TRBJ2-1 TRBV7-8 NA
CASSPRFNYGYTF TGTGCCAGCAGCCCCCGGTTTAACTATGGCTACACCTTC NA TRBJ1-2 TRBV7-2 once
CASTWESYNSPLHF TGTGCCAGCACGTGGGAGTCCTATAATTCACCCCTCCACTTT NA TRBJ1-6 TRBV28 NA
CASARDPDTEAFF TGTGCCAGCGCGCGGGACCCGGACACTGAAGCTTTCTTT NA TRBJ1-1 TRBV6-5 NA